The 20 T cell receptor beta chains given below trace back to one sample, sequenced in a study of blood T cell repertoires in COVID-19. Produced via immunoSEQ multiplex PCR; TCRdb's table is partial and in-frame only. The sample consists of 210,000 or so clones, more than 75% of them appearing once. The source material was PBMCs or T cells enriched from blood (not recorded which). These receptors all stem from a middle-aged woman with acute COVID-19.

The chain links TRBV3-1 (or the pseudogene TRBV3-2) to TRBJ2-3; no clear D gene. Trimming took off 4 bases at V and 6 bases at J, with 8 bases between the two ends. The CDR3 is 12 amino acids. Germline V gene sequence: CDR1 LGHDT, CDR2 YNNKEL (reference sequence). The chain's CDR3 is CASSPTEDTQYF. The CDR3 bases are TGTGCCAGCAGCCCGACTGAGGATACGCAGTATTTT.

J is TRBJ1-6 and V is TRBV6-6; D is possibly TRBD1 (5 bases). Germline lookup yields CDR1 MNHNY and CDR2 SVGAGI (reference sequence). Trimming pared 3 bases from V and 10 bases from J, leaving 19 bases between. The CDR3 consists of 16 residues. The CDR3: CASSYAPGEKGSPLHF. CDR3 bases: TGTGCCAGCAGTTATGCGCCGGGGGAGAAGGGGTCACCCCTCCACTTT.

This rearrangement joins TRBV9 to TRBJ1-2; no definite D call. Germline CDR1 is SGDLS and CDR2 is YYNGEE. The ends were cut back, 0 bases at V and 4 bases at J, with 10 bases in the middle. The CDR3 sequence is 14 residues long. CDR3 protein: CASSVDEEGYGYTF. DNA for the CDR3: TGTGCCAGCAGCGTAGATGAGGAGGGCTATGGCTACACCTTC. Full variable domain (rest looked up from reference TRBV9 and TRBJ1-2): DSGVTQTPKHLITATGQRVTLRCSPRSGDLSVYWYQQSLDQGLQFLIQYYNGEERAKGNILERFSAQQFPDLHSELNLSSLELGDSALYFCASSVDEEGYGYTFGSGTRLTVV.

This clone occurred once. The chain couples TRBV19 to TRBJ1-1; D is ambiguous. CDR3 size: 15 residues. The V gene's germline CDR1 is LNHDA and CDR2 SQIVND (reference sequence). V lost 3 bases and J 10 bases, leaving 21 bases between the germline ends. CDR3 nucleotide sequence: TGTGCCAGTAGTATGTTGGACGTCGCGGGAGACGTAGCTTTCTTT. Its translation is CASSMLDVAGDVAFF.

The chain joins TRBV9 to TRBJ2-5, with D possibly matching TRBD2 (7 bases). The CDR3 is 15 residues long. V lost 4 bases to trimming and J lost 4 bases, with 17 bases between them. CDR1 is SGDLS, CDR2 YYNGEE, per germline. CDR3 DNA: TGTGCCAGCAGCCCTAGGGGGGGGCTGGGAGAGACCCAGTACTTC. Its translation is CASSPRGGLGETQYF. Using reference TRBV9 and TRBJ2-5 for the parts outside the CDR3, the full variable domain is DSGVTQTPKHLITATGQRVTLRCSPRSGDLSVYWYQQSLDQGLQFLIQYYNGEERAKGNILERFSAQQFPDLHSELNLSSLELGDSALYFCASSPRGGLGETQYFGPGTRLLVL.

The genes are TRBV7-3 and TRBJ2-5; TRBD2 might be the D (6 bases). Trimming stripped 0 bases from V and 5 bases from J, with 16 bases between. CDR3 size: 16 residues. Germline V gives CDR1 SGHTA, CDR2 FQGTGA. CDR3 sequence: CASSLTGGGAMETQYF. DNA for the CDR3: TGTGCCAGCAGCTTAACGGGGGGAGGAGCAATGGAGACCCAGTACTTC.

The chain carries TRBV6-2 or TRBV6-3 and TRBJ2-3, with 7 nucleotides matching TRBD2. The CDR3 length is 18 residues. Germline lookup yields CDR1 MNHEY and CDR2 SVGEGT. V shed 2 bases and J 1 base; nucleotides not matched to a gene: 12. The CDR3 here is CASSYPRGLRRGTDTQYF. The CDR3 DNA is TGTGCCAGCAGTTACCCAAGGGGACTACGGCGGGGCACAGATACGCAGTATTTT.

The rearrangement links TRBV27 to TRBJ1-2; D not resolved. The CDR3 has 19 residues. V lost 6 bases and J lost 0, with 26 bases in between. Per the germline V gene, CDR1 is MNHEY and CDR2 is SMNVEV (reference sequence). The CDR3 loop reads CASSYRAQVGGGTNYGYTF. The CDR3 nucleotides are TGTGCCAGCAGCTACCGAGCACAAGTGGGCGGCGGGACTAACTATGGCTACACCTTC.

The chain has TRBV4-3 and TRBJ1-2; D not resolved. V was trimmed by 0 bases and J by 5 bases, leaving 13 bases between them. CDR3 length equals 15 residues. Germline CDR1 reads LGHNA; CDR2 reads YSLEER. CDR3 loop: CASSQDSRAGYGYTF. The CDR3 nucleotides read TGCGCCAGCAGCCAAGATTCGCGCGCGGGTTATGGCTACACCTTC.

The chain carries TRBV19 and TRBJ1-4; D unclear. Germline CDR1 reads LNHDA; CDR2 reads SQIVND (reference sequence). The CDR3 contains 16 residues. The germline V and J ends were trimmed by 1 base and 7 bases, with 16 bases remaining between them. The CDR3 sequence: CASSIGLTQGGEKLFF. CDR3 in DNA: TGTGCCAGTAGTATAGGATTGACGCAAGGCGGTGAAAAACTGTTTTTT.

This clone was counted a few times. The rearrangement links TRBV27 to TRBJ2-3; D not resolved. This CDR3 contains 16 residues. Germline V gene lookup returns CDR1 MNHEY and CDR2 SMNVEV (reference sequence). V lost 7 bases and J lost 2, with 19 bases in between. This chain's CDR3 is CASTAQVGRLTDTQYF. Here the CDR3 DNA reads TGTGCCAGCACCGCCCAGGTGGGCCGTCTCACAGATACGCAGTATTTT.

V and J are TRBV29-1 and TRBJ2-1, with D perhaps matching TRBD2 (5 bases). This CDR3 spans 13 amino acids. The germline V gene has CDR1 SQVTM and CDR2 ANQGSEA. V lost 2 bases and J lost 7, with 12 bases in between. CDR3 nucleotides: TGCAGCGTTGAACGCCTAGCTGCAAATGAGCAGTTCTTC. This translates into CSVERLAANEQFF.

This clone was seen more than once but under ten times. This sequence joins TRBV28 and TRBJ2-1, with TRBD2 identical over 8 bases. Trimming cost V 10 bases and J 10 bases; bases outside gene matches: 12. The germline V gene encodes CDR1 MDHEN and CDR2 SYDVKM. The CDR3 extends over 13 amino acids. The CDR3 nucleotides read TGTGCCACTGATATCCTCACTAGCGGAGAGCAGTTCTTC. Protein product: CATDILTSGEQFF.

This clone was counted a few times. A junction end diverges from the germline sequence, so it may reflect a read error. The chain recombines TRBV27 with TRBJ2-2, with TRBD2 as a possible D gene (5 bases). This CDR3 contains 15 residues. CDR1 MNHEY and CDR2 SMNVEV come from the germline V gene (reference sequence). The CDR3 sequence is CASSFMGAKTGELFF. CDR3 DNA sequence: TGTGCCAGCAGTTTTATGGGAGCGAAGACCGGGGAGCTGTTTTTT.

The CDR3 region has the DNA TGTGCCAGCAGCCAAGATGTAGTTAGCAGGGCCTATGGCTACACCTTC. Translated, it gives CASSQDVVSRAYGYTF. The V gene is TRBV3-1 (or the pseudogene TRBV3-2), the J gene TRBJ1-2, with D possibly being TRBD1 (5 bases). The germline V gene encodes CDR1 LGHDT and CDR2 YNNKEL (reference sequence). There are 16 residues in the CDR3. Trimming pared 0 bases from V and 4 bases from J, leaving 15 bases between.

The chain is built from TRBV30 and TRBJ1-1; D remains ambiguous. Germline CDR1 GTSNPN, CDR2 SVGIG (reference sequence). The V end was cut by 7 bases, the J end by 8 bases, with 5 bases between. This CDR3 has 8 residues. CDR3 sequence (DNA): TGTGCCTCCCCAGAAGCTTTCTTT. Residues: CASPEAFF.

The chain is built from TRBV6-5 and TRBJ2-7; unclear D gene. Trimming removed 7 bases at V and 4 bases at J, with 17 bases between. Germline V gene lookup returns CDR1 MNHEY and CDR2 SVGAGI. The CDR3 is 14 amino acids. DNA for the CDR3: TGTGCCAGCACCCAGGTATTATACGTGTACGAGCAGTACTTC. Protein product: CASTQVLYVYEQYF.

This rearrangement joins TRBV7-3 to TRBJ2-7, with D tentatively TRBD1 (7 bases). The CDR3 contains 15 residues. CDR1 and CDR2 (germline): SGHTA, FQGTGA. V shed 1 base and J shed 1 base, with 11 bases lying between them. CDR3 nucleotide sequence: TGTGCCAGCAGCTTAAACGGGGGACAGTCCTACGAGCAGTACTTC. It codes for CASSLNGGQSYEQYF.

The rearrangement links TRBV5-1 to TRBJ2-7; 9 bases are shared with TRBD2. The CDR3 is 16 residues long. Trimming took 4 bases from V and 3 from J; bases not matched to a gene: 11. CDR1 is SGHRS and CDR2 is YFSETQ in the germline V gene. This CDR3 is CASSPGQLAGRYEQYF. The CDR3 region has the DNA TGCGCCAGCAGCCCGGGACAACTAGCGGGTCGCTACGAGCAGTACTTC.

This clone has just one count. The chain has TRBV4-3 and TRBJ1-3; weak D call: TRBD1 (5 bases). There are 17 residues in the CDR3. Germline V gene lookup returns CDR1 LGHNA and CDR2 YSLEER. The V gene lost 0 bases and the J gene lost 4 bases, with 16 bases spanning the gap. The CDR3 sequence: CASSQDAAGKFGNTIYF. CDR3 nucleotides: TGCGCCAGCAGCCAAGACGCGGCAGGGAAATTCGGAAACACCATATATTTT.